This is a list of T cell receptor beta chains from one sample in a study of type 1 and type 2 diabetes patients. One entry per CDR3 protein results from TCRdb running MiXCR on the multiplex PCR reads. The sample has 250,000 to 300,000 distinct CDR3 sequences; more than 40% are singletons. Source material: peripheral blood mononuclear cells (PBMCs). These TCRs come from a man younger than 30 with type 2 diabetes. The CDR3 runs from the conserved cysteine through the conserved F or W. The order of the fields is V gene, J gene, clone size, D gene, CDR3 protein, CDR3 DNA. D genes are given only for firm matches. Size is omitted from some rows. Given values are once, few, many or a class for expanded clones.

v_call: TRBV6-5; j_call: TRBJ1-2; clone_size: NA; d_call: NA; cdr3_aa: CASSYTATVSGGYTF; cdr3_nt: TGTGCCAGCAGTTACACAGCCACAGTGAGTGGTGGCTACACCTTC
v_call: TRBV4-2; j_call: TRBJ2-5; clone_size: NA; d_call: TRBD2; cdr3_aa: CASSQEQGLAGGDF; cdr3_nt: TGTGCCAGCAGCCAAGAGCAGGGACTAGCGGGAGGAGACTTC
v_call: TRBV4-3; j_call: TRBJ1-1; clone_size: NA; d_call: NA; cdr3_aa: CASSQDWQGNTEAFF; cdr3_nt: TGCGCCAGCAGCCAAGATTGGCAGGGGAACACTGAAGCTTTCTTT
v_call: TRBV9; j_call: TRBJ1-5; clone_size: NA; d_call: NA; cdr3_aa: CASSVDGGQPQHF; cdr3_nt: TGTGCCAGCAGCGTAGACGGGGGTCAGCCCCAGCATTTT
v_call: TRBV7-2; j_call: TRBJ2-7; clone_size: few; d_call: TRBD1; cdr3_aa: CASSVDRAAYEQYF; cdr3_nt: TGTGCCAGCAGCGTCGACAGGGCGGCCTACGAGCAGTACTTC
v_call: TRBV28; j_call: TRBJ2-2; clone_size: NA; d_call: TRBD2; cdr3_aa: CASSGLAGETTGELFF; cdr3_nt: TGTGCCAGCAGTGGACTAGCGGGAGAAACCACCGGGGAGCTGTTTTTT
v_call: TRBV7-8; j_call: TRBJ2-7; clone_size: few; d_call: TRBD1; cdr3_aa: CASSSGTGEVEQYF; cdr3_nt: TGTGCCAGCAGCTCAGGGACAGGGGAAGTTGAGCAGTACTTC
v_call: TRBV25-1; j_call: TRBJ2-5; clone_size: NA; d_call: NA; cdr3_aa: CASSGTDGAQETQYF; cdr3_nt: TGTGCCAGCAGTGGAACTGATGGGGCACAAGAGACCCAGTACTTC
v_call: TRBV24-1; j_call: TRBJ1-3; clone_size: once; d_call: NA; cdr3_aa: CATSDVGGNTIYF; cdr3_nt: TGTGCCACCAGTGACGTGGGTGGAAACACCATATATTTT
v_call: TRBV13; j_call: TRBJ1-6; clone_size: few; d_call: NA; cdr3_aa: CASSLGPSGVSPLHF; cdr3_nt: TGTGCCAGCAGCTTAGGCCCGTCGGGGGTCTCACCCCTCCACTTT
v_call: TRBV24-1; j_call: TRBJ2-1; clone_size: NA; d_call: NA; cdr3_aa: CATSDPPGPGNNEQFF; cdr3_nt: TGTGCCACCAGTGATCCTCCGGGACCGGGGAACAATGAGCAGTTCTTC
v_call: TRBV7-3; j_call: TRBJ2-1; clone_size: NA; d_call: NA; cdr3_aa: CASSSRPGNSYNEQFF; cdr3_nt: TGTGCCAGCAGCTCGCGGCCGGGGAACTCCTACAATGAGCAGTTCTTC
v_call: TRBV7-2; j_call: TRBJ2-7; clone_size: few; d_call: TRBD1; cdr3_aa: CASSPTGTLSYEQYF; cdr3_nt: TGTGCCAGCAGTCCGACAGGGACCTTATCCTACGAGCAGTACTTC
v_call: TRBV11-2; j_call: TRBJ2-7; clone_size: NA; d_call: NA; cdr3_aa: CASSPVTGFSTYEQYF; cdr3_nt: TGTGCCAGCAGCCCCGTTACAGGGTTCAGCACCTACGAGCAGTACTTC
v_call: TRBV15; j_call: TRBJ2-1; clone_size: NA; d_call: NA; cdr3_aa: CATSRDVQGINEQFF; cdr3_nt: TGTGCCACCAGCAGGGACGTACAGGGCATCAATGAGCAGTTCTTC
v_call: TRBV20-1; j_call: TRBJ2-7; clone_size: once; d_call: NA; cdr3_aa: CSARLGGMREQYF; cdr3_nt: TGCAGTGCTAGGCTAGGGGGGATGAGGGAGCAGTACTTC
v_call: TRBV5-1; j_call: TRBJ2-7; clone_size: few; d_call: NA; cdr3_aa: CASGPRAGTYEQYF; cdr3_nt: TGCGCCAGCGGCCCACGGGCAGGGACATACGAGCAGTACTTC
v_call: TRBV2; j_call: TRBJ2-5; clone_size: NA; d_call: NA; cdr3_aa: CASRPGQRGQETQYF; cdr3_nt: TGTGCCAGCAGGCCCGGACAGAGAGGCCAGGAGACCCAGTACTTC
v_call: TRBV7-8; j_call: TRBJ1-6; clone_size: many; d_call: NA; cdr3_aa: CASSLALSPLHF; cdr3_nt: TGTGCCAGCAGCTTAGCGTTGTCACCCCTCCACTTT
v_call: TRBV13; j_call: TRBJ1-6; clone_size: NA; d_call: NA; cdr3_aa: CASSFRDGHSPLHF; cdr3_nt: TGTGCCAGCAGTTTTAGGGACGGTCATTCACCCCTCCACTTT
v_call: TRBV7-2; j_call: TRBJ1-6; clone_size: NA; d_call: NA; cdr3_aa: CASSEGGRANSPLHF; cdr3_nt: TGTGCCAGCAGCGAGGGGGGCAGGGCTAATTCACCCCTCCACTTT
v_call: TRBV5-1; j_call: TRBJ2-5; clone_size: few; d_call: NA; cdr3_aa: CASSLGPEGQETQYF; cdr3_nt: TGCGCCAGCAGCTTGGGACCCGAGGGCCAAGAGACCCAGTACTTC
v_call: TRBV18; j_call: TRBJ2-1; clone_size: NA; d_call: NA; cdr3_aa: CASSPPGLVAAYNEQFF; cdr3_nt: TGTGCCAGCTCACCACCGGGACTGGTTGCGGCTTACAATGAGCAGTTCTTC
v_call: TRBV28; j_call: TRBJ1-2; clone_size: NA; d_call: TRBD1; cdr3_aa: CASSLRDRAVHYGYTF; cdr3_nt: TGTGCCAGCAGTTTAAGGGACAGGGCTGTCCACTATGGCTACACCTTC
v_call: TRBV12-3/TRBV12-4; j_call: TRBJ2-7; clone_size: NA; d_call: NA; cdr3_aa: CASSKRQGGNEQYF; cdr3_nt: TGTGCCAGCAGTAAAAGGCAGGGGGGGAACGAGCAGTACTTC
v_call: TRBV7-2; j_call: TRBJ2-3; clone_size: few; d_call: TRBD2; cdr3_aa: CASSLSGATDTQYF; cdr3_nt: TGTGCCAGCAGCCTTAGCGGGGCCACAGATACGCAGTATTTT
v_call: TRBV3-1; j_call: TRBJ1-2; clone_size: NA; d_call: NA; cdr3_aa: CASSQELRMGYTF; cdr3_nt: TGTGCCAGCAGCCAAGAATTAAGAATGGGCTACACCTTC
v_call: TRBV30; j_call: TRBJ1-2; clone_size: NA; d_call: TRBD1; cdr3_aa: CALMRGGTGYYGYTF; cdr3_nt: TGTGCCCTGATGCGGGGGGGGACAGGGTACTATGGCTACACCTTC
v_call: TRBV10-3; j_call: TRBJ2-5; clone_size: NA; d_call: NA; cdr3_aa: CASSYYEVQTQYF; cdr3_nt: TGTGCCAGCAGTTACTACGAGGTACAGACCCAGTACTTC
v_call: TRBV30; j_call: TRBJ1-1; clone_size: NA; d_call: NA; cdr3_aa: CAWSIVWGASTEAFF; cdr3_nt: TGTGCCTGGAGTATCGTCTGGGGGGCGAGCACTGAAGCTTTCTTT
v_call: TRBV11-1; j_call: TRBJ1-6; clone_size: NA; d_call: NA; cdr3_aa: CASSNTGSGSPLHF; cdr3_nt: TGTGCCAGCAGCAACACAGGTTCTGGCTCACCCCTCCACTTT
v_call: TRBV28; j_call: TRBJ1-5; clone_size: NA; d_call: NA; cdr3_aa: CASSPGVRGAQHF; cdr3_nt: TGTGCCAGCAGCCCCGGAGTACGAGGGGCCCAGCATTTT
v_call: TRBV7-2; j_call: TRBJ2-7; clone_size: few; d_call: NA; cdr3_aa: CASSLDSGSAQTYEQYF; cdr3_nt: TGTGCCAGCAGCTTAGATTCCGGGTCCGCTCAGACCTACGAGCAGTACTTC